These T cell receptor beta chains were read from a single sample in a study of long-term antiretroviral therapy in people with HIV. Clones were read by immunoSEQ multiplex PCR, and TCRdb kept only the in-frame ones, dropping some. The table includes about 20,000 clones, approximately 92% detected once. The sequenced sample was unsorted PBMCs, obtained 4.4 years after starting antiretroviral therapy. Receptors were obtained from a woman aged 50 to 65 with HIV. The CDR3 runs from the conserved cysteine through the conserved F or W. D genes are given only for firm matches. Size is omitted from some rows. Given values are once, few, many or a class for expanded clones.

TRBV5-1,NA,TRBD1,TRBJ1-1,TGCGCCAGCAGCTTTACAGGGGTTGGGGCGGGCACTGAAGCTTTCTTT,CASSFTGVGAGTEAFF
TRBV4-1,NA,NA,TRBJ1-4,TGCGCCAGCAGCCAAGATCGGAAAGCTCTACTCCGAACTAATGAAAAACTGTTTTTT,CASSQDRKALLRTNEKLFF
TRBV5-6,NA,TRBD1,TRBJ2-5,TGTGCCAGCAGCTTCGGCGACAGGGGGCAAGAGACCCAGTACTTC,CASSFGDRGQETQYF
TRBV9,NA,TRBD2,TRBJ2-2,TGTGCCAGCAGCCTCCAGGGAGGGGTCGAAACCGGGGAGCTGTTTTTT,CASSLQGGVETGELFF
TRBV5-4,NA,NA,TRBJ1-1,TGTGCCAGCAGCTCTACAGGTATTTGGACTGAAGCTTTCTTT,CASSSTGIWTEAFF
TRBV7-9,few,TRBD1,TRBJ2-5,TGTGCCAGCAGCTTCGCACAGGGGGCTCAAGAGACCCAGTACTTC,CASSFAQGAQETQYF
TRBV15,NA,NA,TRBJ2-1,TGTGCCACCAGCAGAGGGGCTAGCATTAATGAGCAGTTCTTC,CATSRGASINEQFF
TRBV7-8,NA,TRBD1,TRBJ2-7,TGTGCCAGCAGCTTAGCGACAGGGGTATCCTACGAGCAGTACTTC,CASSLATGVSYEQYF
TRBV4-1,NA,NA,TRBJ2-5,TGCGCCAGCAGCCCTCCCGGGACGGCGGAGACCCAGTACTTC,CASSPPGTAETQYF
TRBV6-6,NA,NA,TRBJ2-3,TGTGCCAGCAGTTACTCGGACAACACAGATACGCAGTATTTT,CASSYSDNTDTQYF
TRBV11-2,NA,NA,TRBJ1-1,TGTGCCAGCAGCTTAGGTCACAACACTGAAGCTTTCTTT,CASSLGHNTEAFF
TRBV30,NA,TRBD1,TRBJ2-7,TGTGCCTGGGGGCAGGGGGTTATCTACGAGCAGTACTTC,CAWGQGVIYEQYF
TRBV5-1,NA,NA,TRBJ2-7,TGCGCCAGCAGCTTGGGAGGGAGTGGCTACGAGCAGTACTTC,CASSLGGSGYEQYF
TRBV10-2,NA,TRBD1,TRBJ1-1,TGCGCCAGCAGATTAGGACAGGCAGTCTCGAACACTGAAGCTTTCTTT,CASRLGQAVSNTEAFF
TRBV7-2,NA,NA,TRBJ1-4,TGTGCCAGCAGCCTACGGGGCAGGACTAATGAAAAACTGTTTTTT,CASSLRGRTNEKLFF
TRBV9,NA,NA,TRBJ1-6,TGTGCCAGCAGCGTAGGATCAGGGTCGTCACCCCTCCACTTT,CASSVGSGSSPLHF
TRBV7-6,NA,TRBD2,TRBJ2-7,TGTGCCAGCAGCCCCCCTGGGGGGGTCGAGCAGTACTTC,CASSPPGGVEQYF
TRBV6-1,NA,NA,TRBJ1-1,TGTGCCAGCAGTGGGTCCTTAGGACCGGCCACTGAAGCTTTCTTT,CASSGSLGPATEAFF
TRBV14,NA,NA,TRBJ2-5,TGTGCCAGCAGCCTTGGACTCTATGGAGCCCAGTACTTC,CASSLGLYGAQYF
TRBV4-1,few,NA,TRBJ2-3,TGCGCCAGCAGCCAAGAACGGGCCGCAGCGTCAGATACGCAGTATTTT,CASSQERAAASDTQYF
TRBV7-2,NA,TRBD1,TRBJ1-1,TGTGCCAGCAGCCCGCGGACAGGGGGAAATACTGAAGCTTTCTTT,CASSPRTGGNTEAFF
TRBV18,NA,TRBD1,TRBJ1-2,TGTGCCAGCTCAGCTGGGACAGAAAACTATGGCTACACCTTC,CASSAGTENYGYTF
TRBV9,NA,TRBD1,TRBJ1-2,TGTGCCAGCAGCGCGGACAGGGGTGACTATGGCTACACCTTC,CASSADRGDYGYTF
TRBV13,once,NA,TRBJ1-1,TGTGCCAGCAGCCCCCGCCCGGGGGACACTGAAGCTTTCTTT,CASSPRPGDTEAFF
TRBV5-1,NA,NA,TRBJ1-4,TGCGCCAGCAGCAGCGGACAGCCAAATGAAAAACTGTTTTTT,CASSSGQPNEKLFF
TRBV15,NA,TRBD1,TRBJ1-6,TGTGCCACCAGCAGGATAGGACAGGGCGTATATAATTCACCCCTCCACTTT,CATSRIGQGVYNSPLHF
TRBV30,NA,NA,TRBJ1-6,TGTGCCTGGAAATTCGGCGAGCCAGCTTATAATTCACCCCTCCACTTT,CAWKFGEPAYNSPLHF
TRBV5-6,NA,TRBD1,TRBJ2-7,TGTGCCAGCACCCGAGACAGGGGCTACGAGCAGTACTTC,CASTRDRGYEQYF
TRBV11-2,NA,NA,TRBJ2-2,TGTGCCAGCAGTTTACTACGGGGGGAGCTGTTTTTT,CASSLLRGELFF
TRBV2,once,TRBD2,TRBJ2-1,TGTGCCAGCAACCTAGCGGGGGTCGGTGAGCAGTTCTTC,CASNLAGVGEQFF
TRBV6-5,once,TRBD1,TRBJ1-6,TGTGCCAGCAGTAGGACAGGCTCCTATAATTCACCCCTCCACTTT,CASSRTGSYNSPLHF
TRBV27,NA,NA,TRBJ1-2,TGTGCCAGCAGTATCTCAGGGTCGTACGTCTACACCTTC,CASSISGSYVYTF
TRBV7-3,once,NA,TRBJ1-6,TGTGCCAGCAGCCCCTCGGCAGGTGGTTCACCCCTCCACTTT,CASSPSAGGSPLHF
TRBV11-2,NA,NA,TRBJ2-2,TGTGCCAGCAGCTTAGAAGGGCGGCACACCGGGGAGCTGTTTTTT,CASSLEGRHTGELFF
TRBV30,NA,NA,TRBJ1-3,TGTGCCTGGAGTGTCACCGGCACCTCTGGAAACACCATATATTTT,CAWSVTGTSGNTIYF
TRBV5-8,NA,NA,TRBJ1-4,TGTGCCAGCAGCTTGCTGGTTCCTAATGAAAAACTGTTTTTT,CASSLLVPNEKLFF
TRBV6-5,once,TRBD2,TRBJ2-1,TGTGCCAGCAGTTACAATCGGGGGGGCCGTGATGAGCAGTTCTTC,CASSYNRGGRDEQFF
TRBV9,few,NA,TRBJ1-2,TGTGCCAGCAGCGTAGGTAGGGAGTCGGACTACTATGGCTACACCTTC,CASSVGRESDYYGYTF
TRBV7-9,NA,TRBD1,TRBJ1-1,TGTGCCAGCAGCTTAGAGGGGCGAACAGGGGGGCCTTTCTTT,CASSLEGRTGGPFF
TRBV23-1,NA,NA,TRBJ2-2,TGCGCCAGCAGTCCGGCCCTCGGGGAGCTGTTTTTT,CASSPALGELFF
TRBV7-9,NA,NA,TRBJ2-2,TGTGCCAGCAGCTTAGGGCCCAGGGAGCTGTTTTTT,CASSLGPRELFF
TRBV5-4,NA,NA,TRBJ2-1,TGTGCCAGCAGCTCGAGCCCGGACACTTACAATGAGCAGTTCTTC,CASSSSPDTYNEQFF
TRBV19,NA,TRBD2,TRBJ2-1,TGTGCCAGTGGACTTAGCGGGGGGGCTAATGAGCAGTTCTTC,CASGLSGGANEQFF
TRBV28,NA,TRBD1,TRBJ1-1,TGTGCCAGCAGTTATGGAGGACAGGGAGATACTGAAGCTTTCTTT,CASSYGGQGDTEAFF
TRBV6-5,NA,TRBD1,TRBJ1-4,TGTGCCAGCAGACCGGGACAGCTTAATGAAAAACTGTTTTTT,CASRPGQLNEKLFF
TRBV4-1,NA,NA,TRBJ2-5,TGCGCCAGCCTCAGGGGAGAGACCCAGTACTTC,CASLRGETQYF
TRBV11-2,NA,TRBD2,TRBJ2-3,TGTGCCAGCAGCACTAGCGGGGGGGCATCAGATACGCAGTATTTT,CASSTSGGASDTQYF
TRBV10-2,NA,NA,TRBJ2-1,TGCGCCAGTTTAGGGAGCCCTTCCTACAATGAGCAGTTCTTC,CASLGSPSYNEQFF
TRBV2,NA,NA,TRBJ1-3,TGTGCCAGCAGTGCGGAGTTGGAAAACACCATATATTTT,CASSAELENTIYF
TRBV4-1,NA,NA,TRBJ1-1,TGCGCCAGCAGCCTCAGGATGCGGAACACTGAAGCTTTCTTT,CASSLRMRNTEAFF
TRBV6-5,NA,TRBD1,TRBJ2-7,TGTGCCAGCAGGATTGGGGGACAGGGGTCCTACGAGCAGTACTTC,CASRIGGQGSYEQYF
TRBV7-2,NA,TRBD2,TRBJ2-1,TGTGCCAGCAGCCTAGTGGCTAGCGGGGGGAGCTCCTACAATGAGCAGTTCTTC,CASSLVASGGSSYNEQFF
TRBV7-6,few,NA,TRBJ2-5,TGTGCCAGCAGCTTACGATTTGGCCGACAAGAGACCCAGTACTTC,CASSLRFGRQETQYF
TRBV7-2,NA,NA,TRBJ2-1,TGTGCCAGCAGCCTAGGGATTTACAATGAGCAGTTCTTC,CASSLGIYNEQFF
TRBV6-6,NA,NA,TRBJ2-5,TGTGCCAGCAGTACACCGGGACAAGGGGTAGAGACCCAGTACTTC,CASSTPGQGVETQYF
TRBV4-2,once,TRBD2,TRBJ2-1,TGTGCCAGCAGCCAAGAAGTGTCTAGCGGGGGGTCCAGGGATGAGCAGTTCTTC,CASSQEVSSGGSRDEQFF
TRBV20-1,NA,NA,TRBJ2-7,TGCAGTGCTAGGCCGAAGAAGTACTTC,CSARPKKYF
TRBV5-6,NA,NA,TRBJ1-1,TGTGCCAGCAGCTTGGGCAGAAACACTGAAGCTTTCTTT,CASSLGRNTEAFF
TRBV19,NA,NA,TRBJ2-3,TGTGCCAGTAGTATGGTAACAGCAGCTACAGATACGCAGTATTTT,CASSMVTAATDTQYF